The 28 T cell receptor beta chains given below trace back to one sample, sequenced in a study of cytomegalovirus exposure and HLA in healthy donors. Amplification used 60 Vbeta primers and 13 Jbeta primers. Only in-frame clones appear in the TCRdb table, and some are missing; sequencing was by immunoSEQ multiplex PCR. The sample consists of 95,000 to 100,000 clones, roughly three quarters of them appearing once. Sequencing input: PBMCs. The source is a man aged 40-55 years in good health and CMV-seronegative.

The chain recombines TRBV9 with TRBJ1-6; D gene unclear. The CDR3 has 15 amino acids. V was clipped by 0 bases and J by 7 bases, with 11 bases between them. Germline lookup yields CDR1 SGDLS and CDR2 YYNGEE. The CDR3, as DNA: TGTGCCAGCAGCGTAGATGGCAGTAAAAATTCACCCCTCCACTTT. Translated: CASSVDGSKNSPLHF. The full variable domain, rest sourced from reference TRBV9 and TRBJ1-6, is DSGVTQTPKHLITATGQRVTLRCSPRSGDLSVYWYQQSLDQGLQFLIQYYNGEERAKGNILERFSAQQFPDLHSELNLSSLELGDSALYFCASSVDGSKNSPLHFGNGTRLTVT.

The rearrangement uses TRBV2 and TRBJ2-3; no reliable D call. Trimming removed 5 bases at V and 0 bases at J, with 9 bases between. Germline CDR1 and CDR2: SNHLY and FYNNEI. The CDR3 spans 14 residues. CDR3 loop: CASSPLLSTDTQYF. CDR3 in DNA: TGTGCCAGCAGTCCACTGTTAAGCACAGATACGCAGTATTTT.

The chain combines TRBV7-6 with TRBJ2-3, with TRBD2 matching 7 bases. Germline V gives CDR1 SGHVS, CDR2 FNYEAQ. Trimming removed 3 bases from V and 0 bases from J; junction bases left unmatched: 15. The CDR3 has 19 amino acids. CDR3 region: CASSFGWDYNSTSTDTQYF. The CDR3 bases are TGTGCCAGCAGCTTCGGATGGGACTACAACTCAACTAGCACAGATACGCAGTATTTT.

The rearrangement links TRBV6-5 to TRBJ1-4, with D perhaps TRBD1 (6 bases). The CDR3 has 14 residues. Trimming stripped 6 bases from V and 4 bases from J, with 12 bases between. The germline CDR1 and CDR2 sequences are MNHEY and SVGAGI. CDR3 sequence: CASSRTASNEKLFF. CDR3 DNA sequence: TGTGCCAGCAGCAGGACAGCCAGTAATGAAAAACTGTTTTTT.

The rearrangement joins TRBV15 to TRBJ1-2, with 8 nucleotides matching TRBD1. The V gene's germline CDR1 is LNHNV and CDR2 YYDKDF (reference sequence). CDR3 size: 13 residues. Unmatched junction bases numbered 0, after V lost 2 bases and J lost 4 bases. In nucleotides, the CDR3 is TGTGCCACCAGCAGACAGGGGGCCTATGGCTACACCTTC. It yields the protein CATSRQGAYGYTF.

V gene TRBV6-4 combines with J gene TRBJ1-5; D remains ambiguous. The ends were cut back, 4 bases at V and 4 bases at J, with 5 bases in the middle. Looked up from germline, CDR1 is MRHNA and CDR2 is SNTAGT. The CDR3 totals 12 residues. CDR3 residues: CASSGRNQPQHF. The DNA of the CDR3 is TGTGCCAGCAGTGGCAGGAATCAGCCCCAGCATTTT.

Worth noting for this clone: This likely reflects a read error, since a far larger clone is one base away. In DNA, the CDR3 is TGTGCCAGCGCCCACGGACAGGGACGATCACCCCTCCACTTT. It encodes CASAHGQGRSPLHF. V and J are TRBV6-6 and TRBJ1-6; 8 bases are a match to TRBD1. Germline V gene sequence: CDR1 MNHNY, CDR2 SVGAGI (reference sequence). V lost 8 bases to trimming and J lost 10 bases; unmatched junction nucleotides: 10. This CDR3 contains 14 residues.

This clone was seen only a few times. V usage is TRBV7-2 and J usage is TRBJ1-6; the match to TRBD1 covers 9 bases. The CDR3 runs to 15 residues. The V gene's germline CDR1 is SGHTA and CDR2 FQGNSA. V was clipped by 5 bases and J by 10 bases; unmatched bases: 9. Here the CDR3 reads CASSPGGTGTSPLHF. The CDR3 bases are TGTGCCAGCAGCCCAGGAGGGACAGGGACATCACCCCTCCACTTT.

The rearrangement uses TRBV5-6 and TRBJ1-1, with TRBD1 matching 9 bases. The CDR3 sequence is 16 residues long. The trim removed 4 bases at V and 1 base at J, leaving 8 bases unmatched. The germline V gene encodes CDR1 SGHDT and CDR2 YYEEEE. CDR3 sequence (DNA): TGTGCCAGCAGCCCGGGGACAGGGACATGGAACACTGAAGCTTTCTTT. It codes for CASSPGTGTWNTEAFF.

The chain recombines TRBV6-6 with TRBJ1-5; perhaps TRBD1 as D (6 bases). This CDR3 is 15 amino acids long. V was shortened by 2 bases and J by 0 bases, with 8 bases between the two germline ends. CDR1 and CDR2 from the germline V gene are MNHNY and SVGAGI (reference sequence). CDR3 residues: CASSYGTLSNQPQHF. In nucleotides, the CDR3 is TGTGCCAGCAGTTACGGGACACTTAGCAATCAGCCCCAGCATTTT.

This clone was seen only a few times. CDR3 region: CASSDSTRGQHGYTF. For the CDR3, the DNA is TGTGCCAGCAGTGACTCGACGCGGGGCCAGCATGGCTACACCTTC. The chain employs TRBV6-4 and TRBJ1-2; D perhaps matches TRBD1 (5 bases). V gave up 0 bases and J gave up 6 bases, with 14 bases separating them. CDR3 length: 15 amino acids. Germline V gives CDR1 MRHNA, CDR2 SNTAGT.

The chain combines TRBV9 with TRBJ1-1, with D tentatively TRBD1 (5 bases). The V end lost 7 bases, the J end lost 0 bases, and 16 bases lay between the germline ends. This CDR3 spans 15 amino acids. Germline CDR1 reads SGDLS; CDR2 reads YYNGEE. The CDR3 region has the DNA TGTGCCAGCTCAACCGGGGGGATCATGAACACTGAAGCTTTCTTT. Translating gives CASSTGGIMNTEAFF.

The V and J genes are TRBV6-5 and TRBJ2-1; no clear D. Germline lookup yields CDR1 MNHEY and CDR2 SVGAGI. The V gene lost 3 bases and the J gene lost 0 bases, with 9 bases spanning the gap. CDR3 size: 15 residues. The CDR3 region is CASSYTSNSYNEQFF. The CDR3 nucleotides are TGTGCCAGCAGTTATACTTCAAACTCCTACAATGAGCAGTTCTTC.

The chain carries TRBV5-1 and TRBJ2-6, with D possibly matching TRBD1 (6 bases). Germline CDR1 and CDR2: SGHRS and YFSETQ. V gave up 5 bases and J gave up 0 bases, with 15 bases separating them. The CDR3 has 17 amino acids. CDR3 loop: CASRAGASISGANVLTF. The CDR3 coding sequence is TGCGCCAGCAGGGCAGGGGCCTCTATCTCTGGGGCCAACGTCCTGACTTTC. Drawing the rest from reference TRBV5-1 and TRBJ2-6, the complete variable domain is KAGVTQTPRYLIKTRGQQVTLSCSPISGHRSVSWYQQTPGQGLQFLFEYFSETQRNKGNFPGRFSGRQFSNSRSEMNVSTLELGDSALYLCASRAGASISGANVLTFGAGSRLTVL.

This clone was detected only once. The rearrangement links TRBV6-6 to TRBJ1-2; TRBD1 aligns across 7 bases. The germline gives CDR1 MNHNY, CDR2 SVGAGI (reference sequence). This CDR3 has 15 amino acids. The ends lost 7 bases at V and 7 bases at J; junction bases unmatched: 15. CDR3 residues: CASKKGQQKISGYTF. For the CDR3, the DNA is TGTGCCAGCAAGAAGGGACAGCAAAAGATCTCTGGCTACACCTTC.

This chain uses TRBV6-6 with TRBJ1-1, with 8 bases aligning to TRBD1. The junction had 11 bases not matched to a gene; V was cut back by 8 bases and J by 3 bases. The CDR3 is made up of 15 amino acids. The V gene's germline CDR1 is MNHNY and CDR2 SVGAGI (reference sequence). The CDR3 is CASGTATGGDTEAFF. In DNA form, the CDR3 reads TGTGCCAGCGGTACGGCTACAGGGGGGGACACTGAAGCTTTCTTT.

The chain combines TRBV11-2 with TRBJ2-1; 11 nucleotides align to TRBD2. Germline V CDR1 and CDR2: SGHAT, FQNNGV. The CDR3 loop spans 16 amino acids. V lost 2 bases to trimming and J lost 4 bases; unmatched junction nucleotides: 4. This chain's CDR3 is CASSLRLAGGYNEQFF. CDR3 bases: TGTGCCAGCAGCTTAAGGCTAGCGGGGGGTTACAATGAGCAGTTCTTC.

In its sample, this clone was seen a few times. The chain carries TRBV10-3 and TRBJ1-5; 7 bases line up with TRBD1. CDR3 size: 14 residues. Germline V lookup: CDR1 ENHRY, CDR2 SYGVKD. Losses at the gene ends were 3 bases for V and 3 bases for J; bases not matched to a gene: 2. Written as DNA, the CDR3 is TGTGCCATCAGTGAACAGGGGAACAATCAGCCCCAGCATTTT. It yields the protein CAISEQGNNQPQHF.

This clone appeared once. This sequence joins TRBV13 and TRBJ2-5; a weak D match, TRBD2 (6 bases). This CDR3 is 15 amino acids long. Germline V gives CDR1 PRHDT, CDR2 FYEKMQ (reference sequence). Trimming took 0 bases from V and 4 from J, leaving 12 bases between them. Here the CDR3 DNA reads TGTGCCAGCAGCTTAGGAGGCGGGGCAGGAGAGACCCAGTACTTC. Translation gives CASSLGGGAGETQYF.

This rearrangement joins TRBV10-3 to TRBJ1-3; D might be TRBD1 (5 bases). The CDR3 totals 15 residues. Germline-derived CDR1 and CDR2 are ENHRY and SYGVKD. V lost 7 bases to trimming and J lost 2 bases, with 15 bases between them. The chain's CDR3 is CAINSQGGAGNTIYF. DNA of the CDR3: TGTGCCATCAACAGTCAGGGAGGTGCTGGAAACACCATATATTTT.

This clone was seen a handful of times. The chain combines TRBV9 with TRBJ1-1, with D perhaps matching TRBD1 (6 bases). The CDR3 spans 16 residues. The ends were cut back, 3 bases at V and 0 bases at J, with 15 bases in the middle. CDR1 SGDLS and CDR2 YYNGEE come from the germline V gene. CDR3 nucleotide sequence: TGTGCCAGCAGCGGACAATCTGGACAGATGAACACTGAAGCTTTCTTT. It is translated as CASSGQSGQMNTEAFF.

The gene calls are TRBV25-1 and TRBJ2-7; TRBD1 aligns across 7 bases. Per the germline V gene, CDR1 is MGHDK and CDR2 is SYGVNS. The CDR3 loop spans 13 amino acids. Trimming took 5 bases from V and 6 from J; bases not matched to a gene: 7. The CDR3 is CASSTIRQGEQYF. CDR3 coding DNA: TGTGCCAGCAGTACTATACGACAGGGCGAGCAGTACTTC.

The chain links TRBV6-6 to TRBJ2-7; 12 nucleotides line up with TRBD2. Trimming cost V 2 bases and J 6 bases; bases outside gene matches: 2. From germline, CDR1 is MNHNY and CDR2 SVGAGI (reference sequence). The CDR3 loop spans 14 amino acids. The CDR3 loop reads CASSYILAGGEQYV. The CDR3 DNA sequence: TGTGCCAGCAGTTACATACTAGCGGGGGGCGAGCAGTACGTC.

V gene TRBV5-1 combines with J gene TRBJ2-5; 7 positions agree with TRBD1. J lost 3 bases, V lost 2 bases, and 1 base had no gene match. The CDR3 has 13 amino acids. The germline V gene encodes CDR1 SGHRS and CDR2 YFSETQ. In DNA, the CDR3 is TGCGCCAGCAGCTTCCAGGGGGAAGAGACCCAGTACTTC. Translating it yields CASSFQGEETQYF.

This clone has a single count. As DNA, the CDR3 is TGTGCCAGCGCCCAGGGACAGAACACTGAAGCTTTCTTT. It encodes CASAQGQNTEAFF. This chain connects TRBV18 to TRBJ1-1, with D possibly TRBD1 on 6 matching bases. CDR3 size: 13 residues. CDR1 is KGHSH and CDR2 is LQKENI in the germline V gene. Trimming removed 8 bases at V and 1 base at J, with 11 bases between.

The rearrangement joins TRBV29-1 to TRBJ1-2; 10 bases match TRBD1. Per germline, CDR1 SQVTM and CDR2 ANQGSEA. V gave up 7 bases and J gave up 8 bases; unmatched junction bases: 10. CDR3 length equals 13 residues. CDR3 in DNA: TGCAGCGCTGCCGGGACAGGGGTGGAAGGCTACACCTTC. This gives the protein CSAAGTGVEGYTF.

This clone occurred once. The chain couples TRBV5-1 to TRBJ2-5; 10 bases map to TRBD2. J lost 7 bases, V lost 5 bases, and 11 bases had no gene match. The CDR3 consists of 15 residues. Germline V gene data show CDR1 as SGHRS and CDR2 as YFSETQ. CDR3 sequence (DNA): TGCGCCAGCAGAGATCTAGCGGGGGACGCAGGGACCCAGTACTTC. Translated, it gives CASRDLAGDAGTQYF.

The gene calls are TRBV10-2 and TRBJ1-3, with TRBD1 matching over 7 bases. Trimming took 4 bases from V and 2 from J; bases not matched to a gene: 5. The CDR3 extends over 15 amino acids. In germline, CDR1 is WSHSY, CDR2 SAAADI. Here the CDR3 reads CASSVIRGAGNTIYF. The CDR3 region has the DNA TGCGCCAGCAGTGTGATCAGGGGGGCTGGAAACACCATATATTTT.